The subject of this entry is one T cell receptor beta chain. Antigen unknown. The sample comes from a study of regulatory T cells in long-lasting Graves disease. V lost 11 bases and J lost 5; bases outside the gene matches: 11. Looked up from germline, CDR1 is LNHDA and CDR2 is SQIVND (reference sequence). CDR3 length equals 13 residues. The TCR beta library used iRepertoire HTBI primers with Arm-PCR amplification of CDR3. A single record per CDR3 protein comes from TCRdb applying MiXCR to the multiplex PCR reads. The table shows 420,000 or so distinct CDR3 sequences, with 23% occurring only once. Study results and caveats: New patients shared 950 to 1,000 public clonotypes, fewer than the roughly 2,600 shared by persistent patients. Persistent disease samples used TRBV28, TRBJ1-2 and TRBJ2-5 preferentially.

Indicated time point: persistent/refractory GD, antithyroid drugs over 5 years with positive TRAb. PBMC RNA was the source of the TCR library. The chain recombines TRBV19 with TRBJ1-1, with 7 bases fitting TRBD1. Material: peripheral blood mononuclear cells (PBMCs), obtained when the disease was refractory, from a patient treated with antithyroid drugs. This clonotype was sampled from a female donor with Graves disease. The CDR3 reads CAATQGGWTEAFF. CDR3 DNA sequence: TGTGCCGCCACTCAGGGGGGGTGGACTGAAGCTTTCTTT.